Each of the 15 T cell receptor beta chains below was sequenced from the same sample in a study of blood T cells in healthy people across ages. For the second PCR, which ran for 7 to 11 cycles, a sample-barcoded 5' primer and a J-beta primer mix were used. TCRdb reprocessed the 5' RACE reads via MiXCR and lists one record per CDR3 protein. This sample yields about 1.5 million distinct CDR3 sequences, of which under 55% are seen a single time; about 4% belongs to the top ten. The material sequenced was blood. The receptors here all came from a woman aged 18-29 years in good health.

The chain couples TRBV11-2 to TRBJ1-2, with D possibly TRBD1 on 5 matching bases. The germline gives CDR1 SGHAT, CDR2 FQNNGV. The CDR3 totals 17 residues. V lost 5 bases to trimming and J lost 1 base, with 20 bases between them. In DNA, the CDR3 is TGTGCCAGCAGCCGGGGGAACTTGGGGGGACGTAACTATGGCTACACCTTC. Protein: CASSRGNLGGRNYGYTF.

Notes on this clonotype: The junction and the germline gene differ at one end; a read error may be behind it. The rearrangement joins TRBV7-9 to TRBJ2-5; D is undetermined. Germline values: CDR1 SEHNR, CDR2 FQNEAQ (reference sequence). There are 11 residues in the CDR3. CDR3 coding DNA: TGTTCCAGCAGCTCCGAAGCGACCCAGTACTTC. Translated: CSSSSEATQYF.

This clonotype turned up a few times. CDR3 nucleotides: TGTGCTAGTGGTTTTACCAGACTAGCGGGGGGGATTAACTACGGCACAGATACGCAGTATTTT. This codes for CASGFTRLAGGINYGTDTQYF. The rearrangement joins TRBV12-5 to TRBJ2-3; 14 bases match TRBD2. The CDR3 spans 21 residues. Germline lookup yields CDR1 LGHNT and CDR2 FRNRAP. Trimming took 3 bases from V and 1 from J; bases not matched to a gene: 15.

This chain uses TRBV7-9 with TRBJ2-3, with 14 bases lining up with TRBD2. The CDR3 covers 17 residues. The V gene's germline CDR1 is SEHNR and CDR2 FQNEAQ (reference sequence). Trimming cost V 6 bases and J 5 bases; bases outside gene matches: 10. The CDR3 region is CASSKSGLAGVGDTQYF. CDR3 bases: TGTGCCAGCAGTAAATCGGGACTAGCGGGAGTCGGAGATACGCAGTATTTT.

The chain is built from TRBV6-2 or TRBV6-3 and TRBJ2-5; D is uncertain. With 2 bases removed from V and 7 bases from J, the gap between germline ends came to 8 bases. There are 12 residues in the CDR3. Germline V gene lookup returns CDR1 MNHEY and CDR2 SVGEGT. CDR3 residues: CASSYAAPTQYF. The DNA of the CDR3 is TGTGCCAGCAGTTACGCGGCCCCGACCCAGTACTTC.

This clonotype was seen a few times. The chain is built from TRBV12-3 or TRBV12-4 and TRBJ2-1, with TRBD2 identical over 7 bases. This CDR3 has 17 amino acids. V gave up 7 bases and J gave up 1 base; unmatched junction bases: 13. The DNA of the CDR3 is TGTGCCAGCATTTCCTTGTTTGGGACTACTTCCTACAATGAGCAGTTCTTC. Its translation: CASISLFGTTSYNEQFF.

This clonotype appeared a few times. The chain joins TRBV6-6 to TRBJ1-1, with D perhaps matching TRBD1 (5 bases). The CDR3 is 13 residues long. Looked up from germline, CDR1 is MNHNY and CDR2 is SVGAGI (reference sequence). V was clipped by 2 bases and J by 10 bases, with 14 bases between them. CDR3 sequence reads: CASSYGGLSAAFF. The CDR3, as DNA: TGTGCCAGCAGTTACGGGGGACTCTCTGCAGCTTTCTTT.

This clonotype was picked up a small number of times. The chain links TRBV6-1 to TRBJ2-1, with D maybe TRBD2 (5 bases). Germline V lookup: CDR1 MNHNS, CDR2 SASEGT. This CDR3 has 11 residues. V was pared by 6 bases and J by 9 bases, with 9 bases between. The DNA for the CDR3 is TGTGCCAGCAGATCTAGCACTGAGCAGTTCTTC. Amino acids: CASRSSTEQFF.

The rearrangement links TRBV12-3 or TRBV12-4 to TRBJ1-5; 10 nucleotides align to TRBD1. The CDR3 is made up of 16 amino acids. V was clipped by 6 bases and J by 1 base; unmatched bases: 6. The CDR3 bases are TGTGCCAGCAGGACAGGGGGCGCGAGGAGCAATCAGCCCCAGCATTTT. Translation gives CASRTGGARSNQPQHF.

This clonotype showed up just a few times. The chain carries TRBV12-3 or TRBV12-4 and TRBJ1-5, with 7 bases matching TRBD1. V dropped 6 bases and J dropped 1; count of bases not matched to a gene: 9. This CDR3 has 16 residues. CDR3 nucleotides: TGTGCCAGCAGGCTGAGAACAGGGGAAAGCAATCAGCCCCAGCATTTT. It yields the protein CASRLRTGESNQPQHF.

V gene TRBV4-1 combines with J gene TRBJ1-1; the D gene is possibly TRBD1 (6 bases). Germline loops: CDR1 MGHRA, CDR2 YSYEKL. This CDR3 region has 15 residues. Between the trimmed V and J ends, which lost 2 bases and 0 bases, there was a span of 10 bases. In DNA form, the CDR3 reads TGCGCCAGCAGCCAACAAGGGGGGATGAACACTGAAGCTTTCTTT. Translating gives CASSQQGGMNTEAFF.

The genes are TRBV6-5 and TRBJ2-1; 8 bases align to TRBD1. The germline gives CDR1 MNHEY, CDR2 SVGAGI. V trimming: 6 bases; J trimming: 13 bases; junction bases outside the gene matches: 14. The CDR3 covers 14 residues. As DNA, the CDR3 is TGTGCCAGCAGCCCTTGGGACAGGAAGGAGACCCAGTTCTTC. As protein: CASSPWDRKETQFF.

This clonotype was observed a handful of times. V gene TRBV24-1 combines with J gene TRBJ2-1; D is unclear. The ends were cut back, 1 base at V and 0 bases at J, with 9 bases in the middle. The CDR3 is 16 amino acids. From germline, CDR1 is KGHDR and CDR2 SFDVKD. DNA for the CDR3: TGTGCCACCAGTGATTTTCAGGAGAGCTCCTACAATGAGCAGTTCTTC. Translation gives CATSDFQESSYNEQFF.

This chain uses TRBV6-2 or TRBV6-3 with TRBJ2-2; D might be TRBD2 (6 bases). Trimming stripped 7 bases from V and 3 bases from J, with 15 bases between. The CDR3 is 15 amino acids. From germline, CDR1 is MNHEY and CDR2 SVGEGT. CDR3 bases: TGTGCCAGCACCCAATCCGGGGGTGACACCGGGGAGCTGTTTTTT. Translating it yields CASTQSGGDTGELFF.

This clonotype was seen only once. The chain carries TRBV20-1 and TRBJ1-2; tentative D call: TRBD1 (6 bases). Per the germline V gene, CDR1 is DFQATT and CDR2 is SNEGSKA (reference sequence). The CDR3 spans 12 residues. The germline V and J ends were trimmed by 5 bases and 4 bases, with 11 bases remaining between them. This CDR3 reads CSAYRVPYGYTF. Written as DNA, the CDR3 is TGCAGTGCTTACAGGGTTCCCTATGGCTACACCTTC.